These 26 T cell receptor beta chains share one sample of origin, sequenced in a study of PD-L1 blockade in urothelial cancer. The repertoire was sequenced with immunoSEQ multiplex PCR; TCRdb's copy has only in-frame clones and lacks some. There are some 41,000 clones in the sample; approximately 88% occur only once, and roughly 3.9% lies in the top ten. The material was PBMCs, obtained around atezolizumab (anti-PD-L1) treatment. These receptors all stem from an older man with urothelial cancer.

This rearrangement joins TRBV7-2 to TRBJ2-1, with 8 bases fitting TRBD2. The V gene end was trimmed by 5 bases and the J gene end by 1 base; junction bases not matched to a gene: 7. This CDR3 has 16 amino acids. CDR1 and CDR2 (germline): SGHTA, FQGNSA. The CDR3 bases are TGTGCCAGCAGCGGCGGGGGGCGCGGTTCCTACAATGAGCAGTTCTTC. It encodes CASSGGGRGSYNEQFF. Full variable domain (remainder filled in from reference TRBV7-2 and TRBJ2-1): GAGVSQSPSNKVTEKGKDVELRCDPISGHTALYWYRQSLGQGLEFLIYFQGNSAPDKSGLPSDRFSAERTGGSVSTLTIQRTQQEDSAVYLCASSGGGRGSYNEQFFGPGTRLTVL.

The V call is TRBV5-3, the J call TRBJ1-1; perhaps TRBD1 as D (5 bases). Being an ORF, TRBV5-3 has a function that is uncertain. This CDR3 has 13 amino acids. Between the trimmed V and J ends, which lost 8 bases and 1 base, there was a span of 12 bases. This CDR3 is CASRTGQNTEAFF. The DNA for the CDR3 is TGTGCCAGCAGGACCGGACAGAACACTGAAGCTTTCTTT.

The chain has TRBV19 and TRBJ2-5; D possibly corresponds to TRBD1 (5 bases). V shed 3 bases and J shed 0 bases, with 11 bases lying between them. This CDR3 is 15 amino acids long. CDR1 and CDR2 (germline): LNHDA, SQIVND (reference sequence). CDR3 residues: CASSISGRDQETQYF. CDR3 DNA: TGTGCCAGTAGTATCTCGGGCAGGGACCAAGAGACCCAGTACTTC.

This chain uses TRBV5-5 with TRBJ1-1; TRBD1 is a possible D gene (5 bases). The CDR3 runs to 16 residues. Between the trimmed V and J ends, which lost 0 bases and 1 base, there was a span of 13 bases. From germline, CDR1 is SGHKS and CDR2 YYEKEE (reference sequence). CDR3 sequence: CASSLGSQGKNTEAFF. CDR3 sequence (DNA): TGTGCCAGCAGCTTGGGGTCCCAGGGAAAGAACACTGAAGCTTTCTTT.

CDR3 sequence (DNA): TGTGCCAGCACAAGGGGATCTGAAAAACTGTTTTTT. It yields the protein CASTRGSEKLFF. The chain links TRBV25-1 to TRBJ1-4; possible D gene TRBD1, 5 bases. CDR1 and CDR2 (germline): MGHDK, SYGVNS. The CDR3 spans 12 residues. V was pared by 7 bases and J by 7 bases, with 10 bases between.

J is TRBJ1-5 and V is TRBV19; D may be TRBD1 (6 bases). Germline V gene sequence: CDR1 LNHDA, CDR2 SQIVND (reference sequence). The CDR3 runs 16 residues. V lost 2 bases, J lost 2 bases, and 13 bases lay in between. The CDR3 sequence is CASSISRRQGNQPQHF. Written as DNA, the CDR3 is TGTGCCAGTAGTATATCCCGCCGACAGGGCAATCAGCCCCAGCATTTT.

The count of this clone is one. The rearrangement joins TRBV30 to TRBJ2-2; D gene ambiguous. From germline, CDR1 is GTSNPN and CDR2 SVGIG (reference sequence). V gave up 1 base and J gave up 4 bases, with 7 bases separating them. The length of the CDR3 is 13 residues. The CDR3 DNA reads TGTGCCTGGAGTGGCCTAATCACCGGGGAGCTGTTTTTT. Its translation: CAWSGLITGELFF.

The chain links TRBV5-4 to TRBJ2-7; 7 bases are a match to TRBD1. This CDR3 has 15 residues. J lost 3 bases, V lost 1 base, and 7 bases had no gene match. Germline V CDR1 and CDR2: SGHNT, YYREEE (reference sequence). The CDR3 sequence: CASSLRGLGNYEQYF. The CDR3 DNA follows: TGTGCCAGCAGCTTGAGGGGGCTCGGAAACTACGAGCAGTACTTC.

This clone was seen once. The chain is built from TRBV7-9 and TRBJ2-7; 10 bases agree with TRBD2. The V segment lost 4 bases and the J segment 5 bases; nucleotides outside the gene matches: 8. Looked up from germline, CDR1 is SEHNR and CDR2 is FQNEAQ (reference sequence). The CDR3 runs to 15 residues. CDR3 sequence reads: CASSWTSGRAHEQYF. The CDR3 nucleotides read TGTGCCAGCAGCTGGACGAGCGGGAGGGCCCACGAGCAGTACTTC.

This rearrangement joins TRBV7-8 to TRBJ1-1; D unclear. The CDR3 spans 14 residues. Germline lookup yields CDR1 SGHVS and CDR2 FQNEAQ. The ends were cut back, 2 bases at V and 4 bases at J, with 11 bases in the middle. The CDR3 sequence: CASSLLPGGTEAFF. The CDR3 coding sequence is TGTGCCAGCAGCTTATTGCCGGGAGGCACTGAAGCTTTCTTT.

V and J are TRBV10-3 and TRBJ2-7; 16 bases agree with TRBD2. V lost 3 bases to trimming and J lost 4 bases; unmatched junction nucleotides: 3. Looked up from germline, CDR1 is ENHRY and CDR2 is SYGVKD. The CDR3 runs 16 residues. The CDR3 is CAISESGLAGGYEQYF. The CDR3, as DNA: TGTGCCATCAGTGAATCGGGACTAGCGGGAGGGTACGAGCAGTACTTC.

The chain recombines TRBV19 with TRBJ1-1, with D unclear. There are 12 residues in the CDR3. Germline values: CDR1 LNHDA, CDR2 SQIVND (reference sequence). Trimming stripped 5 bases from V and 3 bases from J, with 7 bases between. CDR3 loop: CASSPGYTEAFF. CDR3 sequence (DNA): TGTGCCAGTAGTCCAGGTTACACTGAAGCTTTCTTT. Based on the CDR3 plus reference TRBV19 and TRBJ1-1, the full variable domain is DGGITQSPKYLFRKEGQNVTLSCEQNLNHDAMYWYRQDPGQGLRLIYYSQIVNDFQKGDIAEGYSVSREKKESFPLTVTSAQKNPTAFYLCASSPGYTEAFFGQGTRLTVV.

This chain uses TRBV7-2 with TRBJ2-3; no firm D call. There are 12 residues in the CDR3. The germline CDR1 and CDR2 sequences are SGHTA and FQGNSA. Trimming took 5 bases from V and 2 from J, leaving 5 bases between them. CDR3 nucleotides: TGTGCCAGCAGCCCCTTCACAGATACGCAGTATTTT. Its translation is CASSPFTDTQYF.

In this sample, this clone turned up a few times. V gene TRBV19 combines with J gene TRBJ2-7; 9 nucleotides line up with TRBD2. J gave up 1 base and V 3 bases, and 4 bases lay outside the gene matches. Per germline, CDR1 LNHDA and CDR2 SQIVND (reference sequence). There are 15 residues in the CDR3. Here the CDR3 reads CASSIRLAGSYEQYF. For the CDR3, the DNA is TGTGCCAGTAGTATCCGGCTAGCGGGATCCTACGAGCAGTACTTC.

The table lists this clone with a few counts. The chain couples TRBV27 to TRBJ2-2, with D unresolved. The V end was cut by 5 bases, the J end by 0 bases, with 4 bases between. Germline V lookup: CDR1 MNHEY, CDR2 SMNVEV (reference sequence). CDR3 length: 13 amino acids. CDR3 loop: CASSPTNTGELFF. The CDR3 DNA is TGTGCCAGCAGTCCCACGAACACCGGGGAGCTGTTTTTT.

The V gene is TRBV2, the J gene TRBJ2-2; 12 nucleotides align to TRBD1. Unmatched junction bases numbered 6, after V lost 2 bases and J lost 5 bases. The CDR3 runs to 17 residues. From germline, CDR1 is SNHLY and CDR2 FYNNEI. CDR3 sequence (DNA): TGTGCCAGCAGTGAAACCGGGACAGGGGGCGCTACCGGGGAGCTGTTTTTT. Translation: CASSETGTGGATGELFF.

The V and J genes are TRBV29-1 and TRBJ1-1; D is possibly TRBD1 (6 bases). CDR1 SQVTM and CDR2 ANQGSEA come from the germline V gene. There are 13 residues in the CDR3. With 7 bases removed from V and 1 base from J, the gap between germline ends came to 13 bases. The CDR3 DNA reads as TGCAGCGGGTCAGGGGCGGCGAACACTGAAGCTTTCTTT. It is translated as CSGSGAANTEAFF.

This chain links TRBV30 with TRBJ2-5; 7 bases are a match to TRBD1. The CDR3 covers 14 residues. V lost 0 bases, J lost 5 bases, and 6 bases stayed unmatched. CDR1 and CDR2 from the germline V gene are GTSNPN and SVGIG (reference sequence). As DNA, the CDR3 is TGTGCCTGGAGTGTAGGGGGCGAGGAGGAGACCCAGTACTTC. It yields the protein CAWSVGGEEETQYF. The full variable domain, completed using reference TRBV30 and TRBJ2-5, is SQTIHQWPATLVQPVGSPLSLECTVEGTSNPNLYWYRQAAGRGLQLLFYSVGIGQISSEVPQNLSASRPQDRQFILSSKKLLLSDSGFYLCAWSVGGEEETQYFGPGTRLLVL.

The V call is TRBV29-1, the J call TRBJ2-3, with 7 bases identical to TRBD1. Germline CDR1 and CDR2: SQVTM and ANQGSEA. V lost 5 bases and J lost 3; bases outside the gene matches: 5. The CDR3 runs to 13 residues. In nucleotides, the CDR3 is TGCAGCGTTCGAGGGGGCGCGACAGATACGCAGTATTTT. Amino acids: CSVRGGATDTQYF.

The rearrangement joins TRBV15 to TRBJ2-7; the match to TRBD2 covers 7 bases. CDR1 and CDR2 from the germline V gene are LNHNV and YYDKDF (reference sequence). This CDR3 has 15 residues. The junction had 6 bases not matched to a gene; V was cut back by 1 base and J by 3 bases. This chain's CDR3 is CATSRGEGGSYEQYF. The CDR3 DNA is TGTGCCACCAGCAGAGGGGAGGGAGGGAGCTACGAGCAGTACTTC.

The chain is built from TRBV30 and TRBJ1-5, with D hard to call. There are 15 residues in the CDR3. Trimming cost V 4 bases and J 0 bases, with 13 bases left between them. Germline CDR1 and CDR2: GTSNPN and SVGIG (reference sequence). CDR3: CAWTIAGYSNQPQHF. In nucleotides, the CDR3 is TGTGCCTGGACGATTGCCGGTTATAGCAATCAGCCCCAGCATTTT.

The gene calls are TRBV18 and TRBJ2-3, with D possibly matching TRBD1 (6 bases). The CDR3 is made up of 17 amino acids. CDR1 is KGHSH, CDR2 LQKENI, per germline. V was clipped by 5 bases and J by 2 bases, with 20 bases between them. As DNA, the CDR3 is TGTGCCAGCTCAAACCGACCCCTGACAGGAAACACAGATACGCAGTATTTT. Translating it yields CASSNRPLTGNTDTQYF.

The CDR3, as DNA: TGTGCCAGTAGGGACGACAGGGGGAGTACTGAAGCTTTCTTT. It encodes CASRDDRGSTEAFF. This chain links TRBV19 with TRBJ1-1; 9 nucleotides align to TRBD1. V was clipped by 6 bases and J by 5 bases; unmatched bases: 7. Germline lookup yields CDR1 LNHDA and CDR2 SQIVND (reference sequence). The CDR3 contains 14 residues.

This clone was observed once. J is TRBJ2-1 and V is TRBV5-1; TRBD1 agrees at 9 bases. The CDR3 totals 14 residues. Germline V gene sequence: CDR1 SGHRS, CDR2 YFSETQ. The V and J ends lost 7 bases and 4 bases, in that order; junction bases with no gene match: 6. CDR3 residues: CASATGTGYNEQFF. The CDR3 DNA reads TGCGCCAGCGCGACCGGGACAGGGTACAATGAGCAGTTCTTC.

The chain couples TRBV27 to TRBJ1-1; no clear D. This CDR3 has 13 amino acids. The V and J ends lost 8 bases and 4 bases respectively, with 14 bases between them. Germline loops: CDR1 MNHEY, CDR2 SMNVEV (reference sequence). The CDR3 DNA sequence: TGTGCCAGCTGGCGGAGTTCCGGCACTGAAGCTTTCTTT. Its translation is CASWRSSGTEAFF.

The chain recombines TRBV19 with TRBJ1-3, with D perhaps matching TRBD1 (6 bases). V was pared by 4 bases and J by 0 bases, with 10 bases between. This CDR3 region has 15 residues. The germline V gene has CDR1 LNHDA and CDR2 SQIVND (reference sequence). CDR3 loop: CASSTGQSSGNTIYF. For the CDR3, the DNA is TGTGCCAGTAGTACCGGACAGAGCTCTGGAAACACCATATATTTT.